The clone carrying this T cell receptor (beta chain) was found once. Its antigen is unknown. Profiled with immunoSEQ multiplex PCR; TCRdb holds only in-frame clones, not every one. The sample lists 200,000 or so clones; approximately 93% were seen once. The data are from a study of T cell responses to AZD1222 COVID-19 vaccine. Trimming pared 9 bases from V and 6 bases from J, leaving 18 bases between. CDR1 and CDR2 from the germline V gene are LNHDA and SQIVND (reference sequence). The length of the CDR3 is 15 residues. Study outcomes and limitations: Possibly, clonal diversity was underestimated; donors were largely white British and included more females. AZD1222 recipients seropositive at baseline numbered only six or seven. Recipients of two AZD1222 doses showed rising Spike-specific TCR breadth and depth.

The chain joins TRBV19 to TRBJ1-6; weak D call: TRBD1 (5 bases). The TCR sequence derives from an adult who received the AZD1222 COVID-19 vaccine. The material was peripheral blood, obtained 28 days after the second AZD1222 dose. The CDR3 DNA reads as TGTGCCAGCAGACGTGGTGGTGGGACTAATTCACCCCTCCACTTT. This gives the protein CASRRGGGTNSPLHF.